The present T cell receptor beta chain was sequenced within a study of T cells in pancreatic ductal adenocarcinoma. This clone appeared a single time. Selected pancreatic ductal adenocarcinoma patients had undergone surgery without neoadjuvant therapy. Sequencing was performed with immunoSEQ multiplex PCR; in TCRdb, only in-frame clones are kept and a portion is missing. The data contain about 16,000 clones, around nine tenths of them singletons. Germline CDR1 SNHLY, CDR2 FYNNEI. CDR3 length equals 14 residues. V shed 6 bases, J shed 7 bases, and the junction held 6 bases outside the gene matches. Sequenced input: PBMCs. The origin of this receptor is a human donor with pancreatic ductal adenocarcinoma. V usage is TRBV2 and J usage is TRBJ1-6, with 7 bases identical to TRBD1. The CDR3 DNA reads TGTGCCAGCAGACCGAGAGGGGGCAATTCACCCCTCCACTTT. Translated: CASRPRGGNSPLHF.